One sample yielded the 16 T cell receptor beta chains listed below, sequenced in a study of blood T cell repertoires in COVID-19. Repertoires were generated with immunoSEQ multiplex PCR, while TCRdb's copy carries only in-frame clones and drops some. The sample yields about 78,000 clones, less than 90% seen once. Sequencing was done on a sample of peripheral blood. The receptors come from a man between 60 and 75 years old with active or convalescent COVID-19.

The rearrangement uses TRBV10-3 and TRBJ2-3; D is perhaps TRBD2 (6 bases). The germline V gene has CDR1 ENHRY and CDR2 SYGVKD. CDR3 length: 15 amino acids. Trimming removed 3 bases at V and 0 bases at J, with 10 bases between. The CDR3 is CAISDGTPSTDTQYF. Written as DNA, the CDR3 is TGTGCCATCAGTGACGGGACTCCTAGCACAGATACGCAGTATTTT.

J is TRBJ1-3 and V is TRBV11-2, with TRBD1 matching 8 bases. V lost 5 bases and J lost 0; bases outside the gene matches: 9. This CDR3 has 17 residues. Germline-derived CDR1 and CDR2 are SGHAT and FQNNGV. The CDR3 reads CASSPRQGTFSGNTIYF. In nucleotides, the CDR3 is TGTGCCAGCAGCCCGAGACAGGGGACGTTCTCTGGAAACACCATATATTTT.

The chain's CDR3 is CASSLGGVMSTGELFF. The CDR3 bases are TGTGCCAGCAGCTTGGGGGGTGTTATGAGCACCGGGGAGCTGTTTTTT. V usage is TRBV7-2 and J usage is TRBJ2-2, with D maybe TRBD2 (6 bases). The CDR3 loop spans 16 amino acids. V was trimmed by 3 bases and J by 4 bases, leaving 15 bases between them. Germline V gene sequence: CDR1 SGHTA, CDR2 FQGNSA.

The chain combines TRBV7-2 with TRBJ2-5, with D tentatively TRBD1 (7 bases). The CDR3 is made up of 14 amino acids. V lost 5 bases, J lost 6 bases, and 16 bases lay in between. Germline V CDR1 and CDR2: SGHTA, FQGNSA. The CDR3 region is CASSAGQLRQTQYF. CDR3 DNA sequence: TGTGCCAGCAGCGCGGGACAGCTTAGGCAGACCCAGTACTTC.

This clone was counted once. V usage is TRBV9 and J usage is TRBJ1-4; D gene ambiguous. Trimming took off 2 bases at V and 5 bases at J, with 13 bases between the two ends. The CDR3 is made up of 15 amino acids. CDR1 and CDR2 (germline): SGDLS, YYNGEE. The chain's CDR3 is CASSVSSGENEKLFF. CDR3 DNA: TGTGCCAGCAGCGTTTCCAGTGGAGAGAATGAAAAACTGTTTTTT.

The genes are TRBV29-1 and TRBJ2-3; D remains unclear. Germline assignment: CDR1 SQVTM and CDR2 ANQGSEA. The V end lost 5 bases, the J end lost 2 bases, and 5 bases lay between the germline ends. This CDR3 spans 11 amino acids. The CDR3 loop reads CSVHFTDTQYF. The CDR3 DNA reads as TGCAGCGTTCATTTCACAGATACGCAGTATTTT.

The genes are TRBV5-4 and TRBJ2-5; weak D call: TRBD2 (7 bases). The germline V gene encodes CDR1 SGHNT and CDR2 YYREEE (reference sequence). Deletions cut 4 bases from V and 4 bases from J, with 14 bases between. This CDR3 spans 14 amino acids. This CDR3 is CASSPIGGLETQYF. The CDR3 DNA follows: TGTGCCAGCAGCCCAATCGGGGGGCTAGAGACCCAGTACTTC.

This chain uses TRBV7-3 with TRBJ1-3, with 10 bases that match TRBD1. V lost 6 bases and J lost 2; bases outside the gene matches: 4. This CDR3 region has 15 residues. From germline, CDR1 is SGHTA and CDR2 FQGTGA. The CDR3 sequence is CASSRDRGPGNTIYF. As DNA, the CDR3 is TGTGCCAGCAGTCGCGACAGGGGGCCTGGAAACACCATATATTTT.

The CDR3 region is CASSPILREKLFF. The CDR3 coding sequence is TGCGCCAGCAGTCCAATTCTTCGGGAAAAACTGTTTTTT. The rearrangement links TRBV4-1 to TRBJ1-4; unclear D gene. Trimming removed 6 bases from V and 8 bases from J, with 13 bases in between. Germline V gene lookup returns CDR1 MGHRA and CDR2 YSYEKL. The CDR3 contains 13 residues.

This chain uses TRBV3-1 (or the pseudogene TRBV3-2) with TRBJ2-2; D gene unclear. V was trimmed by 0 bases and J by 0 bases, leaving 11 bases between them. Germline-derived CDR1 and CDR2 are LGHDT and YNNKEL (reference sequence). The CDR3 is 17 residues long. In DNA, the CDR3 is TGTGCCAGCAGCCAAGATATAGTTCATGCGAACACCGGGGAGCTGTTTTTT. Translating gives CASSQDIVHANTGELFF.

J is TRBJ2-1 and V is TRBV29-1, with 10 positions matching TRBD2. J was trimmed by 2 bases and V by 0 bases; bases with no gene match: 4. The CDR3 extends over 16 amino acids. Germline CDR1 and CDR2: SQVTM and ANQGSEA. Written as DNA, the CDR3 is TGCAGCGTTGAAGAACTAGCGGGGATCGCCTACAATGAGCAGTTCTTC. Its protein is CSVEELAGIAYNEQFF.

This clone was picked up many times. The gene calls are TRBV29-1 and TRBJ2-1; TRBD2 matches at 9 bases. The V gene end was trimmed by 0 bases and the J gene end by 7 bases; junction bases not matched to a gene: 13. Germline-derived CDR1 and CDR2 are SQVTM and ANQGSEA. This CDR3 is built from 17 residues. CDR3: CSVEDSVASGALNEQFF. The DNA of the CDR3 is TGCAGCGTTGAAGATTCGGTGGCTAGCGGGGCCCTTAATGAGCAGTTCTTC.

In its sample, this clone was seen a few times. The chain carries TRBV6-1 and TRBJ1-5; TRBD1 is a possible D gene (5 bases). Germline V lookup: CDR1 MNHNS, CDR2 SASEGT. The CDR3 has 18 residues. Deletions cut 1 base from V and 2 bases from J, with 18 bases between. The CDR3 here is CASSEGQGPGRGNQPQHF. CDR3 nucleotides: TGTGCCAGCAGTGAAGGTCAGGGTCCGGGCAGGGGCAATCAGCCCCAGCATTTT.

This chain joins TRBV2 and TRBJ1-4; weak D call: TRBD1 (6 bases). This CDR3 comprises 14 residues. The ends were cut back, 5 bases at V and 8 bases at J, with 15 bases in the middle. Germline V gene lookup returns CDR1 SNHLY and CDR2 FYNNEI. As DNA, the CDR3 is TGTGCCAGCAGTACCCAGGGGCTATGGGAAAAACTGTTTTTT. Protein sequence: CASSTQGLWEKLFF.

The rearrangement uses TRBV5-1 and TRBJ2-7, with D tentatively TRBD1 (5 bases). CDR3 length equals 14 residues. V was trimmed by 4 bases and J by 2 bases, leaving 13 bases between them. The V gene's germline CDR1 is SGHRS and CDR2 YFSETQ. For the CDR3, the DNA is TGCGCCAGCAGCACCGATGGGGCCCCCTACGAGCAGTACTTC. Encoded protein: CASSTDGAPYEQYF.

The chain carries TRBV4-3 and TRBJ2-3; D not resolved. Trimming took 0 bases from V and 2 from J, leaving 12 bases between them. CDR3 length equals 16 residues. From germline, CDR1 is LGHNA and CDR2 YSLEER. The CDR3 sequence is CASSQDGLGSTDTQYF. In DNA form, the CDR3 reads TGCGCCAGCAGCCAAGATGGGCTGGGCTCCACAGATACGCAGTATTTT.